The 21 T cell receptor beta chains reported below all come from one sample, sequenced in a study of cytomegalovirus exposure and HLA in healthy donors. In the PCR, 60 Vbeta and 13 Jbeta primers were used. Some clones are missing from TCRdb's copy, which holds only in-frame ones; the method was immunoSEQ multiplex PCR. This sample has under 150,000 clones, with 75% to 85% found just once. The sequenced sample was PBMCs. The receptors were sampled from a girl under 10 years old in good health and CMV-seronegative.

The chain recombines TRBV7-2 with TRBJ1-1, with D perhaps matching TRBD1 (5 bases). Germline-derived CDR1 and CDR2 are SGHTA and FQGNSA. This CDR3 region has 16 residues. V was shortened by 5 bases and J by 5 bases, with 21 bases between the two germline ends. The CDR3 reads CASSPREGRQKTEAFF. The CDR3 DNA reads TGTGCCAGCAGCCCTCGGGAGGGACGGCAGAAAACTGAAGCTTTCTTT.

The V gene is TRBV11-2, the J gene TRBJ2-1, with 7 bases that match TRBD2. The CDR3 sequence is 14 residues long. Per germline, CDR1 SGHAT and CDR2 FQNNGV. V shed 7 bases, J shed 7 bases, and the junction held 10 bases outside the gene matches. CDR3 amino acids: CASTWEGGLNEQFF. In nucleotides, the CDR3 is TGTGCCAGCACCTGGGAGGGAGGGTTGAATGAGCAGTTCTTC.

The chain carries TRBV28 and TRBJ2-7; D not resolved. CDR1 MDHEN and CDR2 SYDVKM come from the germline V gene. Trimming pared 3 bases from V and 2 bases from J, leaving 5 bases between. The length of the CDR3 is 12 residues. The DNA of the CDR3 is TGTGCCAGCAGTTTTTTTACCTACGAGCAGTACTTC. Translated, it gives CASSFFTYEQYF.

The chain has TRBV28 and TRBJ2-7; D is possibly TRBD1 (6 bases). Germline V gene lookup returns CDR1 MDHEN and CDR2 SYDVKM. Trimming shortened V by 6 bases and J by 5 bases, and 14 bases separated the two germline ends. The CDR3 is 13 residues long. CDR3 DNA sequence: TGTGCCAGCAGCTCGTACAGGGAACACGAGCAGTACTTC. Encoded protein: CASSSYREHEQYF. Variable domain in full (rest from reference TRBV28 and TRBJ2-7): DVKVTQSSRYLVKRTGEKVFLECVQDMDHENMFWYRQDPGLGLRLIYFSYDVKMKEKGDIPEGYSVSREKKERFSLILESASTNQTSMYLCASSSYREHEQYFGPGTRLTVT.

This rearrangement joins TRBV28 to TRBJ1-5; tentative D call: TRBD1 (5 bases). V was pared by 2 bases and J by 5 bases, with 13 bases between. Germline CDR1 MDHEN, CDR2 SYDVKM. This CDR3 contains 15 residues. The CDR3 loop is CASSLGRVVHQPQHF. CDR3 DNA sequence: TGTGCCAGCAGTTTAGGCAGGGTGGTCCATCAGCCCCAGCATTTT.

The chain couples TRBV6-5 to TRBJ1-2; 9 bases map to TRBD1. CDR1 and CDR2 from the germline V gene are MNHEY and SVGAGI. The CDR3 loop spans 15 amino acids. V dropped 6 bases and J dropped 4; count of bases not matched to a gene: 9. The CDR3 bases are TGTGCCAGCAGACCCGTAAAACAGGGGGCCTATGGCTACACCTTC. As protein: CASRPVKQGAYGYTF.

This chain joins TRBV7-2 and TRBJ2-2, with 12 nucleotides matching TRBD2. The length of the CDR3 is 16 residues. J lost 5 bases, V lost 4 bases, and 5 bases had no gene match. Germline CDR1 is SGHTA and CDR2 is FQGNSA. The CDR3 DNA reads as TGTGCCAGCAGCTACACTAGCGGGAGGAAGACCGGGGAGCTGTTTTTT. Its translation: CASSYTSGRKTGELFF.

The CDR3 is CASSEQATGELFF. CDR3 bases: TGCGCCAGCAGTGAACAGGCCACCGGGGAGCTGTTTTTT. The rearrangement links TRBV10-2 to TRBJ2-2; maybe TRBD1 (5 bases). Trimming took off 3 bases at V and 4 bases at J, with 6 bases between the two ends. Germline V gene lookup returns CDR1 WSHSY and CDR2 SAAADI. The CDR3 extends over 13 amino acids.

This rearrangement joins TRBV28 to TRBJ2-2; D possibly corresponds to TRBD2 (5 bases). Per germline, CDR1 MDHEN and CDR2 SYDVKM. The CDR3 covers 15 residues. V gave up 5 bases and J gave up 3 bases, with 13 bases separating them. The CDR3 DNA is TGTGCCAGCAGTGTGGGCTCGAGGGACACCGGGGAGCTGTTTTTT. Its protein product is CASSVGSRDTGELFF.

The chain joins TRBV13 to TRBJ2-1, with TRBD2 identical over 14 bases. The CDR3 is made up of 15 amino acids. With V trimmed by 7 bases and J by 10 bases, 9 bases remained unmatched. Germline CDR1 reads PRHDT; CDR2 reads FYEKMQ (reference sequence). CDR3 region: CASTETSGRAEEQFF. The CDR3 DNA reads TGTGCCAGCACCGAGACTAGCGGGAGGGCGGAAGAGCAGTTCTTC.

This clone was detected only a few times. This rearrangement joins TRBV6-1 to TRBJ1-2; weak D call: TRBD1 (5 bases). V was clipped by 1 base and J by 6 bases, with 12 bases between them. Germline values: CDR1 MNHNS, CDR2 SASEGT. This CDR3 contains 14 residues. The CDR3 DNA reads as TGTGCCAGCAGTGAAGGCGGGACGTCAAATGGCTACACCTTC. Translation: CASSEGGTSNGYTF.

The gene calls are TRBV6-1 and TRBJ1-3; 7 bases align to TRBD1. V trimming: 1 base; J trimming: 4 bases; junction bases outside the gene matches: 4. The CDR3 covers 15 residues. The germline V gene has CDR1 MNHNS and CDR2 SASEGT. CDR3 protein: CASSEDRGTGNTIYF. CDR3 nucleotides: TGTGCCAGCAGTGAAGACAGGGGTACGGGAAACACCATATATTTT.

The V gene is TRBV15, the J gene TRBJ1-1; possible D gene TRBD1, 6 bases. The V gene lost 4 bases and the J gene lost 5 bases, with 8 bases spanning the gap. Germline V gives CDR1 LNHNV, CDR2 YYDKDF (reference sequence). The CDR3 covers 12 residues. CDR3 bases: TGTGCCACCAGCACAGGGGTTACTGAAGCTTTCTTT. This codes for CATSTGVTEAFF.

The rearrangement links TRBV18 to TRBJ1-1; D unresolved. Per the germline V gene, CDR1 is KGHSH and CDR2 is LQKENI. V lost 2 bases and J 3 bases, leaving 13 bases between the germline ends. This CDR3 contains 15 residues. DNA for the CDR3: TGTGCCAGCTCACCATCGACGTGGAGCGACACTGAAGCTTTCTTT. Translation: CASSPSTWSDTEAFF.

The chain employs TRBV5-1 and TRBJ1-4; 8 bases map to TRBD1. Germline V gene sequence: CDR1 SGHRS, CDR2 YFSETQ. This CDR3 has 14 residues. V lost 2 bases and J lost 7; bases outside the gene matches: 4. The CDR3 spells CASSLQGVTEKLFF. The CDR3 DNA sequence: TGCGCCAGCAGCTTACAGGGGGTAACTGAAAAACTGTTTTTT. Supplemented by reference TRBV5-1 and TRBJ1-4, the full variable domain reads KAGVTQTPRYLIKTRGQQVTLSCSPISGHRSVSWYQQTPGQGLQFLFEYFSETQRNKGNFPGRFSGRQFSNSRSEMNVSTLELGDSALYLCASSLQGVTEKLFFGSGTQLSVL.

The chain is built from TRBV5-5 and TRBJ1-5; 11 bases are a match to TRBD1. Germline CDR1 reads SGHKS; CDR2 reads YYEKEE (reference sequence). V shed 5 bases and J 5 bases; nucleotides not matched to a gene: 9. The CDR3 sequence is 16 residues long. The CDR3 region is CASSHGQGAWDQPQHF. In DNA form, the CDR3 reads TGTGCCAGCAGTCACGGACAGGGGGCTTGGGATCAGCCCCAGCATTTT.

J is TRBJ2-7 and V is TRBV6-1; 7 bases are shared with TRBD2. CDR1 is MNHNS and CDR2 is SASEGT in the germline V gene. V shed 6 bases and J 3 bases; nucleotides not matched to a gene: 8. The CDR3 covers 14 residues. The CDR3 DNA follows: TGTGCCAGCAGAACTAGCGCGGAACGCTACGAGCAGTACTTC. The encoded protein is CASRTSAERYEQYF.

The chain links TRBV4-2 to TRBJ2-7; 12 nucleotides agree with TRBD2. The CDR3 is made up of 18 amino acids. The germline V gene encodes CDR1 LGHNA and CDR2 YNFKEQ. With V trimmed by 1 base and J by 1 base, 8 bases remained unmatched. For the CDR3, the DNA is TGTGCCAGCAGCCAAGCTTCACTAGCGGGAGGTTTTTCCTACGAGCAGTACTTC. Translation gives CASSQASLAGGFSYEQYF.

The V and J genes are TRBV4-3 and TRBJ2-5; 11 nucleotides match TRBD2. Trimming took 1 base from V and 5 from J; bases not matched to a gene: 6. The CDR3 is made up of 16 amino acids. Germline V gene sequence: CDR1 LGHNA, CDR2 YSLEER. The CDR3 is CASSQATSGAGETQYF. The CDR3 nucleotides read TGCGCCAGCAGCCAAGCGACTAGCGGGGCTGGTGAGACCCAGTACTTC.

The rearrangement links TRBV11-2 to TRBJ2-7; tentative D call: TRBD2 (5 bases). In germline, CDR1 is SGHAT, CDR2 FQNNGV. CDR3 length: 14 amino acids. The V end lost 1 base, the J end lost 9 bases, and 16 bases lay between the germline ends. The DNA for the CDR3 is TGTGCCAGCAGCTTAGTGTTGACCGGCGGAGGGCAGTACTTC. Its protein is CASSLVLTGGGQYF.

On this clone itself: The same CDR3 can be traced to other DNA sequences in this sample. CDR3 region: CASSIDPTGLTYNSPLHF. In DNA form, the CDR3 reads TGTGCCAGTAGTATAGATCCGACAGGGTTGACCTATAATTCACCCCTCCACTTT. The V gene is TRBV19, the J gene TRBJ1-6; 7 nucleotides align to TRBD1. Germline assignment: CDR1 LNHDA and CDR2 SQIVND (reference sequence). The CDR3 extends over 18 amino acids. Germline trimming cut 0 bases from V and 2 bases from J; bases unmatched to any gene: 7. Full variable domain (missing parts from reference TRBV19 and TRBJ1-6): DGGITQSPKYLFRKEGQNVTLSCEQNLNHDAMYWYRQDPGQGLRLIYYSQIVNDFQKGDIAEGYSVSREKKESFPLTVTSAQKNPTAFYLCASSIDPTGLTYNSPLHFGNGTRLTVT.